The clone carrying this T cell receptor (beta chain) was recorded a few times. Per germline, CDR1 MGHDK and CDR2 SYGVNS. Trimming shortened V by 1 base and J by 2 bases, and 11 bases separated the two germline ends. The CDR3 covers 15 residues. RNA transcripts yielded amplified TCR beta CDR3 regions. HTBI primers were the set used in a first-round RT-PCR of the TCR CDR3. TCRdb recomputed calls from the multiplex PCR reads with MiXCR, one row per CDR3 protein. The table lists roughly 750,000 distinct CDR3 sequences, 15% to 20% of them singletons, with around 7.7% in the top ten. This sample stems from a study of T cells in Graves' hyperthyroidism and ophthalmopathy.

Sequences were obtained from blood. This TCR derives from a man younger than 30 with Graves' hyperthyroidism. The chain recombines TRBV25-1 with TRBJ1-2; the D gene is possibly TRBD1 (5 bases). The CDR3 DNA follows: TGTGCCAGCAGTGAATTCGGGGGTTTCAACTATGGCTACACCTTC. Translated: CASSEFGGFNYGYTF.